This note documents a single T cell receptor beta chain sequence. Its target is not known. This sample is drawn from a study of T cell repertoires in aging, cancer and after chemotherapy. Overall study context: Six age groups, ranging from 30 or younger to 70 or older, included the donors.

Study observations and caveats: The repertoire data cannot show anything about immunological memory following chemotherapy. Age-matched healthy donors had significantly more diverse, less clonal blood TCR repertoires than untreated cancer patients. In cancer patients, declining TCR diversity with age involved lost richness and lost evenness.

Amplification of TCR beta used genomic DNA extracted from peripheral blood. A mixed TRB-A/B primer pool amplified rearranged TRB by multiplex touch-down PCR. One entry per CDR3 protein, called by TCRdb with MiXCR from the multiplex PCR reads. Altogether fewer than 9,500 distinct CDR3 sequences are present, about half being singletons, with the ten largest covering less than 4%. The receptor comes from a human donor with a solid tumor. Sample: blood.

This chain's CDR3 is CASSPGGDQPQHF. DNA of the CDR3: TGTGCCAGCTCACCGGGTGGGGATCAGCCCCAGCATTTT. V gene TRBV18 combines with J gene TRBJ1-5; no definite D call. CDR3 size: 13 residues. In germline, CDR1 is KGHSH, CDR2 LQKENI. V lost 3 bases and J 5 bases, leaving 8 bases between the germline ends. The full variable domain, with the rest looked up from reference TRBV18 and TRBJ1-5, is NAGVMQNPRHLVRRRGQEARLRCSPMKGHSHVYWYRQLPEEGLKFMVYLQKENIIDESGMPKERFSAEFPKEGPSILRIQQVVRGDSAAYFCASSPGGDQPQHFGDGTRLSIL.